This is a list of T cell receptor beta chains from one sample in a study of OX40 agonist ivuxolimab in advanced cancers. Profiled with immunoSEQ multiplex PCR; TCRdb holds only in-frame clones, not every one. The profile covers 60,000 to 70,000 clones, with 89% appearing a single time and more than 10% taken by the ten largest. The sequencing here drew on CD4+ or CD8+ T cells sorted from blood, taken in a trial of the OX40 agonist ivuxolimab. The receptor set was obtained from an adult with an advanced solid tumor such as melanoma, head and neck, liver or kidney cancer. Each CDR3 is given with its conserved first and last residue. D genes are given only for firm matches. Expanded clones get a size class; other rows say once, few or many, or leave the size out.

d_gene	v_gene	j_gene	abundance	CDR3aa	CDR3nt
.	TRBV11-2	TRBJ2-1	.	CASSFLLGGQSEQFF	TGTGCCAGCAGCTTCCTGTTAGGGGGGCAGAGTGAGCAGTTCTTC
TRBD2	TRBV9	TRBJ2-3	.	CASSVVAGGPDTQYF	TGTGCCAGCAGCGTAGTGGCGGGGGGTCCAGATACGCAGTATTTT
.	TRBV27	TRBJ2-1	.	CASSLSIRSYNEQFF	TGTGCCAGCAGTTTATCGATTCGCTCCTACAATGAGCAGTTCTTC
TRBD1	TRBV29-1	TRBJ2-3	.	CSAHLTGDSTDTQYF	TGCAGCGCCCACTTGACAGGGGACAGCACAGATACGCAGTATTTT
.	TRBV19	TRBJ2-7	.	CASSISLSYEQYF	TGTGCCAGTAGTATATCCCTATCCTACGAGCAGTACTTC
TRBD2	TRBV10-2	TRBJ2-1	.	CASSDSGGDEQFF	TGCGCCAGCAGTGACTCCGGGGGGGATGAGCAGTTCTTC
.	TRBV13	TRBJ2-2	.	CASSLIGAGSTGELFF	TGTGCCAGCAGCTTAATAGGGGCAGGTTCCACCGGGGAGCTGTTTTTT
.	TRBV29-1	TRBJ1-2	.	CSVLGADTGYGYTF	TGCAGCGTCCTGGGCGCCGACACGGGCTATGGCTACACCTTC
.	TRBV19	TRBJ2-7	.	CASSTDYEQYF	TGTGCCAGTAGTACGGACTACGAGCAGTACTTC
TRBD2	TRBV6-6	TRBJ2-7	.	CASSPGLANYEQYF	TGTGCCAGCAGCCCGGGACTAGCAAACTACGAGCAGTACTTC
TRBD1	TRBV11-2	TRBJ2-4	.	CASSSPQGAKNIQYF	TGTGCCAGCAGCTCGCCACAGGGGGCCAAAAACATTCAGTACTTC
.	TRBV5-4	TRBJ2-1	once	CASSLGQDFRGQFF	TGTGCCAGCAGCTTGGGCCAGGACTTCCGTGGGCAGTTCTTC
TRBD2	TRBV7-9	TRBJ2-1	.	CASSPTSGGAVYEQFF	TGTGCCAGCAGCCCGACTAGCGGGGGGGCTGTCTATGAGCAGTTCTTC
TRBD1	TRBV7-6	TRBJ2-7	few	CASSSDRATSEQYF	TGTGCCAGCAGCTCGGACAGGGCCACTTCCGAGCAGTACTTC
.	TRBV7-9	TRBJ2-7	.	CASSLASGEQYF	TGTGCCAGCAGCTTAGCAAGCGGCGAGCAGTACTTC
TRBD1	TRBV6-6	TRBJ2-7	.	CASSQPGQGFYEQYF	TGTGCCAGCAGTCAACCGGGACAGGGGTTCTACGAGCAGTACTTC
.	TRBV5-1	TRBJ2-1	.	CASSLAGANNEQFF	TGCGCCAGCAGCTTGGCGGGGGCAAACAATGAGCAGTTCTTC
.	TRBV4-1	TRBJ1-1	.	CASRPTGKNTEAFF	TGCGCCAGCAGACCTACCGGAAAGAACACTGAAGCTTTCTTT
.	TRBV2	TRBJ1-1	once	CASSVNGMNTEAFF	TGTGCCAGCAGTGTGAATGGGATGAACACTGAAGCTTTCTTT
.	TRBV10-3	TRBJ2-1	.	CAISESFGVDEQFF	TGTGCCATCAGTGAGTCTTTCGGCGTGGATGAGCAGTTCTTC
.	TRBV27	TRBJ2-3	.	CASSLPPGLSTDTQYF	TGTGCCAGCAGTTTACCTCCGGGACTCAGCACAGATACGCAGTATTTT
TRBD2	TRBV18	TRBJ2-2	.	CASSPRFSGGTITGTNTGELFF	TGTGCCAGCTCACCACGTTTTAGCGGGGGCACTATTACCGGAACGAACACCGGGGAGCTGTTTTTT
.	TRBV11-2	TRBJ1-2	.	CASSLDYVGENYGYTF	TGTGCCAGCAGCTTAGATTATGTGGGGGAGAACTATGGCTACACCTTC
.	TRBV5-4	TRBJ2-7	.	CASSLGTEQYF	TGTGCCAGCAGCTTGGGGACGGAGCAGTACTTC
.	TRBV7-9	TRBJ2-1	.	CASSSSVGSYNEQFF	TGTGCCAGCAGCTCTAGCGTAGGCTCCTACAATGAGCAGTTCTTC
.	TRBV6-5	TRBJ2-7	.	CASSHSYEQYF	TGTGCCAGCAGTCACTCCTACGAGCAGTACTTC
.	TRBV6-1	TRBJ1-6	.	CAVTTLDNYNSPLHF	TGTGCCGTAACTACATTGGACAACTATAATTCACCCCTCCACTTT
.	TRBV30	TRBJ2-7	.	CAWTDPGVAYEQYF	TGTGCCTGGACCGATCCAGGGGTGGCCTACGAGCAGTACTTC
.	TRBV5-4	TRBJ2-2	.	CASSQPDLGELFF	TGTGCCAGCAGCCAACCCGACCTCGGGGAGCTGTTTTTT
.	TRBV7-9	TRBJ2-5	.	CASSLDFRTPETQYF	TGTGCCAGCAGCTTAGATTTCAGGACCCCTGAGACCCAGTACTTC
.	TRBV2	TRBJ2-7	.	CASIGSLPYEQYF	TGTGCCAGCATTGGGAGCCTACCCTACGAGCAGTACTTC
TRBD2	TRBV27	TRBJ2-1	.	CASSEGGGLAGYNEQFF	TGTGCCAGCAGTGAGGGGGGTGGTCTAGCGGGCTACAATGAGCAGTTCTTC
TRBD1	TRBV5-6	TRBJ2-7	.	CASSLFRRTGHSYEQYF	TGTGCCAGCAGCTTATTCCGTCGGACAGGGCACTCCTACGAGCAGTACTTC
TRBD1	TRBV6-5	TRBJ1-1	.	CASSWNRGRDTEAFF	TGTGCCAGCAGTTGGAACAGGGGGAGGGACACTGAAGCTTTCTTT
TRBD1	TRBV7-9	TRBJ1-2	.	CASSLGAGGDYGYTF	TGTGCCAGCAGCTTAGGGGCAGGGGGCGACTATGGCTACACCTTC
.	TRBV6-1	TRBJ1-1	.	CASYRGIPRGTEAFF	TGTGCCAGCTACAGAGGGATCCCCCGGGGGACTGAAGCTTTCTTT
.	TRBV7-9	TRBJ2-2	.	CASSPRSTPNTGELFF	TGTGCCAGCAGCCCGCGGTCGACACCCAACACCGGGGAGCTGTTTTTT
.	TRBV29-1	TRBJ2-7	.	CSVGPGSYEQYF	TGCAGCGTGGGCCCCGGCTCCTACGAGCAGTACTTC
.	TRBV28	TRBJ1-1	.	CASSLTRRNTEAFF	TGTGCCAGCAGTTTAACCAGGAGGAACACTGAAGCTTTCTTT
.	TRBV14	TRBJ2-7	.	CASSQIRGRGYEQYF	TGTGCCAGCAGCCAAATCCGGGGAAGGGGTTACGAGCAGTACTTC
TRBD2	TRBV5-8	TRBJ2-3	.	CASSEGLAVTDTQYF	TGTGCCAGCTCTGAGGGACTAGCGGTCACAGATACGCAGTATTTT
TRBD2	TRBV28	TRBJ2-1	.	CASSWGVRLAGNEQFF	TGTGCCAGCAGTTGGGGGGTTCGACTAGCGGGGAATGAGCAGTTCTTC
.	TRBV10-3	TRBJ1-2	.	CAISDPLGRVDYGYTF	TGTGCCATCAGTGATCCTTTGGGCAGGGTGGACTATGGCTACACCTTC
.	TRBV9	TRBJ1-2	.	CARGLEFLQALFDYGYTF	TGTGCCAGGGGCCTGGAGTTCCTGCAGGCCCTTTTTGACTATGGCTACACCTTC
TRBD2	TRBV7-3	TRBJ2-3	.	CASSLIAGGSDTQYF	TGTGCCAGCAGCTTAATAGCGGGAGGATCAGATACGCAGTATTTT